This T cell receptor (beta chain) comes out of a study of control samples from healthy donors and cancer patients. The CDR3 is made up of 17 amino acids. Germline-derived CDR1 and CDR2 are MNHNS and SASEGT. V was shortened by 2 bases and J by 4 bases, with 20 bases between the two germline ends. Repertoires were generated with immunoSEQ multiplex PCR, while TCRdb's copy carries only in-frame clones and drops some. The profile shows fewer than 40,000 clones, 80% to 95% of them singletons. The chain is built from TRBV6-1 and TRBJ1-2, with no clear D. The sample comprised PBMCs. The receptor comes from a man aged 35 to 55 with colorectal cancer. The CDR3 sequence is CASSEYSSEQQVYGYTF. The CDR3 nucleotides are TGTGCCAGCAGTGAATACTCTTCGGAGCAGCAAGTCTATGGCTACACCTTC.